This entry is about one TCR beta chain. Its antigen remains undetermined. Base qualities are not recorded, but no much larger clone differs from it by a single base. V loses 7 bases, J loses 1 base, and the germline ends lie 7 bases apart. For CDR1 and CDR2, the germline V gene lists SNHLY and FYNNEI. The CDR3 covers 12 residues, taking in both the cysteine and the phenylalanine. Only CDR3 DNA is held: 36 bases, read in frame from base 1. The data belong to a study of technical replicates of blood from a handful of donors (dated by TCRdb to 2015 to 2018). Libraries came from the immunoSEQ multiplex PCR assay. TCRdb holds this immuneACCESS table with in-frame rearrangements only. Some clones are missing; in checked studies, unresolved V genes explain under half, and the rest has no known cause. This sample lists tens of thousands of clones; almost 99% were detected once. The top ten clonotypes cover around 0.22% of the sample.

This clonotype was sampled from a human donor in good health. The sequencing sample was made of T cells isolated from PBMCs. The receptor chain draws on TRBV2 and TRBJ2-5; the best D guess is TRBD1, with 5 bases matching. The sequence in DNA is TGTGCCAGCACCCAGGGCCAAGAGACCCAGTACTTC. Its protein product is CASTQGQETQYF.